This TCR beta chain was recorded in a study of T-cell memory formation after mild COVID-19. General study findings and limits: Certain responding clones were present in pre-infection memory, suggesting participation of cross-reactive memory. The study found contracting CD4+ clones mainly in CM and EM and contracting CD8+ clones in EMRA. Clones that shrank (day 15 to 85) were balanced CD4/CD8, whereas later expanders leaned CD4+.

Turning to this clonotype: Its antigen is as yet unknown.

Constant-segment primers and 5'RACE yielded cDNA libraries for TCR alpha and TCR beta, each carrying sample barcodes and UMIs. TCRdb re-derived calls from the 5' RACE reads in MiXCR, one entry per CDR3 protein. The table records roughly 560,000 distinct CDR3 sequences, around 21% of them present only once. Germline CDR1 is GTSNPN and CDR2 is SVGIG (reference sequence). Trimming removed 1 base at V and 8 bases at J, with 11 bases between. This CDR3 is 12 amino acids long. The sequence was obtained from an adult woman who had mild COVID-19 (a few samples of this study predate the infection). Cell type and time point are not known. The V call is TRBV30, the J call TRBJ1-2; D might be TRBD1 (6 bases). The sample taken for sequencing was PBMCs or a T cell subset sorted from them (not recorded which). The CDR3 region is CAWSEQGLGYTF. CDR3 DNA sequence: TGTGCCTGGAGTGAACAGGGACTCGGCTACACCTTC.